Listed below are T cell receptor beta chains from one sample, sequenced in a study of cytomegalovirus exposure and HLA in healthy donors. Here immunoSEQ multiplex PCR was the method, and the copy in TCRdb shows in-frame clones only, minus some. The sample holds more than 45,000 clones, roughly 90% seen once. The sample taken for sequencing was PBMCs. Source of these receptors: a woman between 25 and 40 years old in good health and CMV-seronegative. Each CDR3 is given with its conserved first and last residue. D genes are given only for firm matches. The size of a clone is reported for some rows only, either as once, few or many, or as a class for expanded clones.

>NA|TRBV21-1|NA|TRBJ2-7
CASSKDKGLGLYEQYF
TGTGCCAGCAGCAAAGATAAGGGACTAGGTCTCTACGAGCAGTACTTC
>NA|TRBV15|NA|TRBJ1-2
CATSVVRGGGYTF
TGTGCCACCAGCGTCGTGAGGGGAGGTGGCTACACCTTC
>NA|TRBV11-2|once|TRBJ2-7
CASSVTSPLAPVRGEQYF
TGTGCCAGCAGCGTCACATCCCCACTAGCACCCGTAAGGGGCGAGCAGTACTTC
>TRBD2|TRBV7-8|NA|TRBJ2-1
CASSLVRGEAMVHNEQFF
TGTGCCAGCAGCTTAGTCCGGGGGGAGGCTATGGTCCACAATGAGCAGTTCTTC
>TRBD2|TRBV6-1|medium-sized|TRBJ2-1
CASSETSGNYNEQFF
TGTGCCAGCAGTGAGACTAGCGGGAATTACAATGAGCAGTTCTTC
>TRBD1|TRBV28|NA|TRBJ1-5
CASSSPGTAHQPQHF
TGTGCCAGCAGTTCGCCTGGGACAGCCCATCAGCCCCAGCATTTT
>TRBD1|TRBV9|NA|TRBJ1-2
CASSGYRGGDYGYTF
TGTGCCAGCAGCGGGTACAGGGGGGGAGACTATGGCTACACCTTC
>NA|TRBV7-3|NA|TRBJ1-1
CASSLTGEGTEAFF
TGTGCCAGCAGCTTAACAGGAGAGGGCACTGAAGCTTTCTTT
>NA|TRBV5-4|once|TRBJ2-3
CASSSRLSSTDTQYF
TGTGCCAGCAGCTCCCGACTGTCTAGCACAGATACGCAGTATTTT
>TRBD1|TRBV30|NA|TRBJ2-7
CAWSLGDRGDEQYF
TGTGCCTGGAGTTTGGGGGACAGGGGTGACGAGCAGTACTTC
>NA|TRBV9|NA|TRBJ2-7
CASSEQGTYEQYF
TGTGCCAGCAGCGAACAGGGAACCTACGAGCAGTACTTC
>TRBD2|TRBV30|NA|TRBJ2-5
CAWSRTSGIQETQYF
TGTGCCTGGAGTCGGACTAGCGGGATCCAAGAGACCCAGTACTTC
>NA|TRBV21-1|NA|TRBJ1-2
CASAGGIYGYTF
TGTGCCAGCGCCGGCGGCATCTATGGCTACACCTTC
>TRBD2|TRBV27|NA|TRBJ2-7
CASSLFPASISGSHEQYF
TGTGCCAGCAGTTTATTTCCCGCATCTATTAGCGGGAGCCACGAGCAGTACTTC
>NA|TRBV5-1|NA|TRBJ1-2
CASSSGRESNYGYTF
TGCGCCAGCAGCTCAGGGCGGGAGTCTAACTATGGCTACACCTTC
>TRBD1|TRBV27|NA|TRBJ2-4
CASSFQTGTKNIQYF
TGTGCCAGCAGTTTTCAGACAGGGACCAAAAACATTCAGTACTTC
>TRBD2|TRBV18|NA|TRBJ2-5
CASSPFGLAEETQYF
TGTGCCAGCTCACCTTTCGGACTAGCGGAAGAGACCCAGTACTTC
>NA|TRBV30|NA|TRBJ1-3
CAWSVSAGQGNTIYF
TGTGCCTGGAGTGTATCGGCCGGACAGGGAAACACCATATATTTT
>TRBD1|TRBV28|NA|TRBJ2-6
CASSSSPGQGASGANVLTF
TGTGCCAGCAGTTCCTCCCCGGGACAGGGGGCGTCTGGGGCCAACGTCCTGACTTTC
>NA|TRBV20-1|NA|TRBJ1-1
CSAQANTEAFF
TGCAGTGCTCAGGCGAACACTGAAGCTTTCTTT
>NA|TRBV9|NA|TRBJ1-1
CASSVQGNPMNTEAFF
TGTGCCAGCAGCGTCCAGGGAAACCCAATGAACACTGAAGCTTTCTTT
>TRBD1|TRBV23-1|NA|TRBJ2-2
CASTPRQGNTGELFF
TGCGCCAGCACTCCCCGACAGGGGAACACCGGGGAGCTGTTTTTT
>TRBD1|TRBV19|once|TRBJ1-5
CASRTTGTSNQPQHF
TGTGCCAGTAGGACGACAGGGACTAGCAATCAGCCCCAGCATTTT
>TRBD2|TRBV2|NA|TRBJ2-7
CATAGGQRGYYEQYF
TGTGCCACCGCCGGGGGTCAGCGGGGATACTACGAGCAGTACTTC
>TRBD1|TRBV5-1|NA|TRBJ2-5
CASSLGSGQGQETQYF
TGCGCCAGCAGCTTGGGTTCGGGACAGGGCCAAGAGACCCAGTACTTC
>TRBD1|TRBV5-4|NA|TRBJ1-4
CASSSPGQDGEKLFF
TGTGCCAGCAGCTCCCCGGGACAGGACGGTGAAAAACTGTTTTTT